A single sample is the source of the 23 T cell receptor beta chains below, sequenced in a study of blood T cell repertoires in COVID-19. Method: immunoSEQ multiplex PCR; TCRdb's copy keeps in-frame clones and lacks some. The table records some 130,000 clones, around nine tenths of them present only once. Material for sequencing was peripheral blood. All receptors derive from a woman aged 70 to 79 with COVID-19, enrolled during active disease.

This clone has only one observation. Mismatch with germline at one junction end may stem from a read error. V usage is TRBV12-3 or TRBV12-4 and J usage is TRBJ2-7; D unclear. The CDR3 totals 12 residues. In nucleotides, the CDR3 is TGTGCCAGCAGATCCGTCGCCCGGAGCGTATGGTTC. Protein: CASRSVARSVWF.

The V gene is TRBV11-2, the J gene TRBJ2-1; 8 bases agree with TRBD2. This CDR3 has 14 amino acids. Germline loops: CDR1 SGHAT, CDR2 FQNNGV. J lost 7 bases, V lost 2 bases, and 4 bases had no gene match. As DNA, the CDR3 is TGTGCCAGCAGCTTAAGCGGGGGTTGGAATGAGCAGTTCTTC. The encoded protein is CASSLSGGWNEQFF.

The chain couples TRBV3-1 (or the pseudogene TRBV3-2) to TRBJ1-1; 7 bases fit TRBD1. Germline values: CDR1 LGHDT, CDR2 YNNKEL (reference sequence). V trimming: 4 bases; J trimming: 4 bases; junction bases outside the gene matches: 6. The CDR3 length is 14 residues. CDR3 DNA: TGTGCCAGCAGCCCACTGACAGGGCTCACTGAAGCTTTCTTT. Protein product: CASSPLTGLTEAFF.

V is TRBV7-9 and J is TRBJ1-5; TRBD1 matches 7 bases. Germline CDR1 SEHNR, CDR2 FQNEAQ (reference sequence). The CDR3 runs to 14 residues. J lost 4 bases, V lost 1 base, and 1 base had no gene match. The CDR3 DNA reads as TGTGCCAGCAGCTTAGGACAGGGTAATCAGCCCCAGCATTTT. Its protein product is CASSLGQGNQPQHF.

This clone was picked up many times. CDR3 loop: CASTPPRGPLYF. The CDR3 DNA is TGTGCCAGCACCCCGCCGAGAGGGCCTCTGTACTTC. The J gene is TRBJ2-7, the V gene TRBV28, with a weak D call TRBD2 (5 bases). Germline-derived CDR1 and CDR2 are MDHEN and SYDVKM. The V end was cut by 7 bases, the J end by 12 bases, with 19 bases between. The CDR3 loop spans 12 amino acids.

The chain uses TRBV28 and TRBJ2-7; 7 nucleotides match TRBD1. The junction had 11 bases not matched to a gene; V was cut back by 4 bases and J by 5 bases. CDR1 MDHEN and CDR2 SYDVKM come from the germline V gene. This CDR3 is 15 amino acids long. The CDR3 here is CASSSNRGLRDEQYF. The DNA of the CDR3 is TGTGCCAGCAGTTCTAACAGGGGCCTACGAGACGAGCAGTACTTC.

The genes are TRBV29-1 and TRBJ2-2, with 8 bases identical to TRBD1. Germline values: CDR1 SQVTM, CDR2 ANQGSEA. The CDR3 is 15 residues long. V gave up 6 bases and J gave up 8 bases; unmatched junction bases: 14. The CDR3 loop reads CSVTGTGPPGGELFF. As DNA, the CDR3 is TGCAGCGTGACCGGGACAGGTCCCCCTGGGGGGGAGCTGTTTTTT.

This clone was counted between two and nine times. V is TRBV9 and J is TRBJ1-1, with TRBD1 identical over 8 bases. Germline loops: CDR1 SGDLS, CDR2 YYNGEE. The CDR3 is 15 amino acids. J lost 1 base, V lost 4 bases, and 6 bases had no gene match. CDR3 amino acids: CASSPRDRPNTEAFF. CDR3 coding DNA: TGTGCCAGCAGCCCCCGGGACAGGCCGAACACTGAAGCTTTCTTT.

Only one count was recorded for this clone. The chain links TRBV13 to TRBJ2-7; 11 nucleotides match TRBD2. This CDR3 has 17 residues. J lost 4 bases, V lost 1 base, and 9 bases had no gene match. Germline V lookup: CDR1 PRHDT, CDR2 FYEKMQ (reference sequence). The CDR3 nucleotides read TGTGCCAGCAGCTTAGAAGGATGGCGGACTAGCGGGTACGAGCAGTACTTC. Protein sequence: CASSLEGWRTSGYEQYF. Drawing the rest from reference TRBV13 and TRBJ2-7, the complete variable domain is AAGVIQSPRHLIKEKRETATLKCYPIPRHDTVYWYQQGPGQDPQFLISFYEKMQSDKGSIPDRFSAQQFSDYHSELNMSSLELGDSALYFCASSLEGWRTSGYEQYFGPGTRLTVT.

The chain links TRBV9 to TRBJ2-7, with TRBD2 matching 10 bases. Germline V gene sequence: CDR1 SGDLS, CDR2 YYNGEE. V shed 0 bases and J 5 bases; nucleotides not matched to a gene: 5. The CDR3 totals 15 residues. The CDR3 loop reads CASSVGSGGPHEQYF. CDR3 sequence (DNA): TGTGCCAGCAGCGTAGGTAGCGGGGGGCCCCACGAGCAGTACTTC.

The chain has TRBV7-9 and TRBJ1-2; the match to TRBD1 covers 9 bases. This CDR3 is 14 amino acids long. Trimming took 5 bases from V and 6 from J; bases not matched to a gene: 7. The germline V gene has CDR1 SEHNR and CDR2 FQNEAQ (reference sequence). CDR3 loop: CASSRDRGRDGYTF. In DNA, the CDR3 is TGTGCCAGCAGCAGAGACAGGGGGAGGGATGGCTACACCTTC.

This chain uses TRBV5-1 with TRBJ1-1, with D possibly matching TRBD1 (5 bases). Germline CDR1 SGHRS, CDR2 YFSETQ. CDR3 size: 14 residues. With 4 bases removed from V and 1 base from J, the gap between germline ends came to 11 bases. In DNA, the CDR3 is TGCGCCAGCAGCCAAGGGGTTGGGAACACTGAAGCTTTCTTT. The encoded protein is CASSQGVGNTEAFF.

The CDR3 loop reads CASRALPPDTQYF. CDR3 DNA: TGTGCCAGCAGGGCCTTACCCCCAGATACGCAGTATTTT. The chain joins TRBV7-2 to TRBJ2-3, with D unresolved. The germline gives CDR1 SGHTA, CDR2 FQGNSA. The CDR3 length is 13 residues. Trimming stripped 6 bases from V and 4 bases from J, with 11 bases between.

This clone was seen a single time. This chain joins TRBV2 and TRBJ2-5, with TRBD1 identical over 7 bases. This CDR3 spans 14 amino acids. The germline gives CDR1 SNHLY, CDR2 FYNNEI. With V trimmed by 1 base and J by 1 base, 0 bases remained unmatched. The CDR3 bases are TGTGCCAGCAGTGAAGGGGACAGCCAAGAGACCCAGTACTTC. Its translation is CASSEGDSQETQYF.

The V gene is TRBV3-1 (or the pseudogene TRBV3-2), the J gene TRBJ2-2, with 10 nucleotides matching TRBD1. V lost 3 bases and J lost 6; bases outside the gene matches: 13. Germline V CDR1 and CDR2: LGHDT, YNNKEL (reference sequence). This CDR3 comprises 18 residues. CDR3 coding DNA: TGTGCCAGCAGCCACGGGGACAGGGGTATTTTTGGCGCCGGGGAGCTGTTTTTT. Encoded protein: CASSHGDRGIFGAGELFF.

V gene TRBV7-9 combines with J gene TRBJ1-1; perhaps TRBD1 as D (5 bases). The CDR3 totals 14 residues. Trimming removed 2 bases at V and 7 bases at J, with 14 bases between. Germline V gene data show CDR1 as SEHNR and CDR2 as FQNEAQ (reference sequence). CDR3 protein: CASSLFSGGGEAFF. The CDR3 region has the DNA TGTGCCAGCAGCTTATTCTCGGGGGGTGGTGAAGCTTTCTTT.

The chain is built from TRBV6-2 or TRBV6-3 and TRBJ2-1, with 11 nucleotides matching TRBD2. The CDR3 spans 15 residues. The germline V gene encodes CDR1 MNHEY and CDR2 SVGEGT. Losses at the gene ends were 4 bases for V and 4 bases for J; bases not matched to a gene: 3. The CDR3 DNA sequence: TGTGCCAGCAGTTTACTAGCGGGGGTGTACAATGAGCAGTTCTTC. This codes for CASSLLAGVYNEQFF.

V and J are TRBV4-1 and TRBJ1-5; 10 bases fit TRBD1. CDR1 is MGHRA and CDR2 is YSYEKL in the germline V gene. This CDR3 is built from 18 residues. Trimming cost V 7 bases and J 0 bases; bases outside gene matches: 12. Here the CDR3 reads CASTSGTGVPYSNQPQHF. As DNA, the CDR3 is TGCGCCAGCACTTCCGGGACAGGGGTTCCGTATAGCAATCAGCCCCAGCATTTT.

This rearrangement joins TRBV6-6 to TRBJ1-6, with 8 positions matching TRBD1. The junction had 3 bases not matched to a gene; V was cut back by 6 bases and J by 11 bases. The CDR3 totals 12 residues. CDR1 is MNHNY and CDR2 is SVGAGI in the germline V gene (reference sequence). This chain's CDR3 is CASRSQGAPLHF. The CDR3 DNA is TGTGCCAGCAGGTCACAGGGGGCACCCCTCCACTTT.

This sequence joins TRBV4-2 and TRBJ1-1; D gene ambiguous. Trimming pared 5 bases from V and 4 bases from J, leaving 20 bases between. The CDR3 is 16 amino acids. Looked up from germline, CDR1 is LGHNA and CDR2 is YNFKEQ. The CDR3 spells CASSSRRGSWGTEAFF. CDR3 DNA: TGTGCCAGCAGCAGTAGACGGGGTAGTTGGGGCACTGAAGCTTTCTTT.

The chain links TRBV2 to TRBJ2-7; D unclear. V lost 2 bases to trimming and J lost 1 base, with 3 bases between them. This CDR3 is built from 12 residues. Germline assignment: CDR1 SNHLY and CDR2 FYNNEI. CDR3 region: CASSEQSYEQYF. In DNA form, the CDR3 reads TGTGCCAGCAGTGAACAATCCTACGAGCAGTACTTC.

The chain recombines TRBV9 with TRBJ2-3, with TRBD2 matching over 16 bases. This CDR3 comprises 22 residues. The J segment lost 2 bases and the V segment lost 3 bases, leaving 18 bases of the junction unmatched. Germline V gene lookup returns CDR1 SGDLS and CDR2 YYNGEE. The CDR3 DNA follows: TGTGCCAGCAGCGCCCCCGCTCCGGGACTAGCGGGGGGGGTTGAGTACACAGATACGCAGTATTTT. The encoded protein is CASSAPAPGLAGGVEYTDTQYF.

The chain couples TRBV18 to TRBJ1-5; D uncertain. In germline, CDR1 is KGHSH, CDR2 LQKENI. The V gene lost 3 bases and the J gene lost 6 bases, with 18 bases spanning the gap. This CDR3 is 16 amino acids long. CDR3 protein: CASSPPLGRPFQPQHF. The CDR3 region has the DNA TGTGCCAGCTCACCGCCGTTGGGGAGACCGTTTCAGCCCCAGCATTTT.